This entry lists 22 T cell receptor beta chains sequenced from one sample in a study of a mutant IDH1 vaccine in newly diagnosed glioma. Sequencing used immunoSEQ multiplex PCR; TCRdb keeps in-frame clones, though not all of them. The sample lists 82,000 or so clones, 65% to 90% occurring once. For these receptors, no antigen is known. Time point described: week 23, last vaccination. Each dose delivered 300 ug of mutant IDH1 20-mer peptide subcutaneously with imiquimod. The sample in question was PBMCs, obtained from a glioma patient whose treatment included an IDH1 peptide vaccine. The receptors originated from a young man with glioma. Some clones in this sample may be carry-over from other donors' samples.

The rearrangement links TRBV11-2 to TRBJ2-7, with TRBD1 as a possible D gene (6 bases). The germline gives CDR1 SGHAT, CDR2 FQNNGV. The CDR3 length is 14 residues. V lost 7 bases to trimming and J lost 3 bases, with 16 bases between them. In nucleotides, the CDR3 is TGTGCCAGCAACCAAAGGGGGTCCGTCTACGAGCAGTACTTC. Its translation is CASNQRGSVYEQYF.

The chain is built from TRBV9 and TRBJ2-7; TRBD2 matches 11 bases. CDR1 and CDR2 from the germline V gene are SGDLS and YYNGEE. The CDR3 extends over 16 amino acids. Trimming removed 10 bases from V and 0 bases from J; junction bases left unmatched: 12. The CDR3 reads CAGPSGRLESSYEQYF. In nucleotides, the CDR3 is TGTGCCGGACCTAGCGGGAGGTTGGAGAGCTCCTACGAGCAGTACTTC.

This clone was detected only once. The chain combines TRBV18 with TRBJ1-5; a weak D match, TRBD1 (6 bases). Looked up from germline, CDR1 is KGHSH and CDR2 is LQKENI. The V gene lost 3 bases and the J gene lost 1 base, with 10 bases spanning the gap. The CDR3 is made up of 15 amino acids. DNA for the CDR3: TGTGCCAGCTCACCTGGACAGTCGAGCAATCAGCCCCAGCATTTT. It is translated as CASSPGQSSNQPQHF. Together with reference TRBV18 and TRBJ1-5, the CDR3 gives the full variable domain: NAGVMQNPRHLVRRRGQEARLRCSPMKGHSHVYWYRQLPEEGLKFMVYLQKENIIDESGMPKERFSAEFPKEGPSILRIQQVVRGDSAAYFCASSPGQSSNQPQHFGDGTRLSIL.

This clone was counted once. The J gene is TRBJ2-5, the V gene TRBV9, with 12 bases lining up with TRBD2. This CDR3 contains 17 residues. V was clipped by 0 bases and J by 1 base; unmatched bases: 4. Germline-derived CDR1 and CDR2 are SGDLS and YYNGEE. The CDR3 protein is CASSVGLAGATQETQYF. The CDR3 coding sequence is TGTGCCAGCAGCGTAGGACTAGCGGGGGCCACCCAAGAGACCCAGTACTTC.

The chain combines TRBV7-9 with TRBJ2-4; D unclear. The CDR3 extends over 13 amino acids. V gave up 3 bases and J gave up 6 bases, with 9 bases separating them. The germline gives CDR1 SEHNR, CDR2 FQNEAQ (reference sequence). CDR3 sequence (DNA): TGTGCCAGCAGCTTTAGTTGGGGAAACATTCAGTACTTC. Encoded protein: CASSFSWGNIQYF. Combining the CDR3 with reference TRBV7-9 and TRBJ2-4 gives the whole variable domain DTGVSQNPRHKITKRGQNVTFRCDPISEHNRLYWYRQTLGQGPEFLTYFQNEAQLEKSRLLSDRFSAERPKGSFSTLEIQRTEQGDSAMYLCASSFSWGNIQYFGAGTRLSVL.

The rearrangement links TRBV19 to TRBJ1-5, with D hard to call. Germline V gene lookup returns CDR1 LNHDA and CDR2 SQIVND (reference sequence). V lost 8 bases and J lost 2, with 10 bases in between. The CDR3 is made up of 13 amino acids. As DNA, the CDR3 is TGTGCCAGTTCCCGGGGTGGCAATCAGCCCCAGCATTTT. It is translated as CASSRGGNQPQHF.

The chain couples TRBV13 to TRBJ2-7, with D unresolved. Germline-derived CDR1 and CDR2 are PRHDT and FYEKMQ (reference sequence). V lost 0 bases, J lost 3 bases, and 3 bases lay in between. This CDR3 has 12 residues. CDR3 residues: CASSLGDYEQYF. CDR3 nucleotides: TGTGCCAGCAGCTTAGGGGACTACGAGCAGTACTTC. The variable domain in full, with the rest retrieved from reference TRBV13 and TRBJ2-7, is AAGVIQSPRHLIKEKRETATLKCYPIPRHDTVYWYQQGPGQDPQFLISFYEKMQSDKGSIPDRFSAQQFSDYHSELNMSSLELGDSALYFCASSLGDYEQYFGPGTRLTVT.

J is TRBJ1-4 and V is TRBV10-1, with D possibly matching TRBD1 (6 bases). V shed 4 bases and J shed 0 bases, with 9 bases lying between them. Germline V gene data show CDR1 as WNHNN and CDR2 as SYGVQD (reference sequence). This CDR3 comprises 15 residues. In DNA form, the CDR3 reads TGCGCCAGCAGTGCGACAGGTGCAACTAATGAAAAACTGTTTTTT. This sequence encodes CASSATGATNEKLFF.

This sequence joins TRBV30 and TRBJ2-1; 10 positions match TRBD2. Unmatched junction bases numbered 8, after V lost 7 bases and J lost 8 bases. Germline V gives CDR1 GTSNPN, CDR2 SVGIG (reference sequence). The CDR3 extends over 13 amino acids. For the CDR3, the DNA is TGTGCCTCCCCGACCGGGACTAGCGATGAGCAGTTCTTC. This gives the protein CASPTGTSDEQFF.

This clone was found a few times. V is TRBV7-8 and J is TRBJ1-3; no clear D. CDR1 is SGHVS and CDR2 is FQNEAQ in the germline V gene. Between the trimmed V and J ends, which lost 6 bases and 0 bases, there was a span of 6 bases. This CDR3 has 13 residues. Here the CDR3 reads CASSRFSGNTIYF. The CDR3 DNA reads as TGTGCCAGCAGTCGTTTCTCTGGAAACACCATATATTTT.

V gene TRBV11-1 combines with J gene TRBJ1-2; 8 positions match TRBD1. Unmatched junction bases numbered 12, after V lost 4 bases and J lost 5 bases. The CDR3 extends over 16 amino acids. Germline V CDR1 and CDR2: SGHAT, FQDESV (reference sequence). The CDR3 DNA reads TGTGCCAGCAGCTATAGCAGGGGGCCGACCCCATATGGCTACACCTTC. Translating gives CASSYSRGPTPYGYTF.

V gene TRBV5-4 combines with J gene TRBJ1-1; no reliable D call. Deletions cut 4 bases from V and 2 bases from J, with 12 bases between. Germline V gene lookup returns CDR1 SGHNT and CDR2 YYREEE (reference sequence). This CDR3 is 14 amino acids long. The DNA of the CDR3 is TGTGCCAGCAGCCAAGGGTCTCTTAACACTGAAGCTTTCTTT. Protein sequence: CASSQGSLNTEAFF.

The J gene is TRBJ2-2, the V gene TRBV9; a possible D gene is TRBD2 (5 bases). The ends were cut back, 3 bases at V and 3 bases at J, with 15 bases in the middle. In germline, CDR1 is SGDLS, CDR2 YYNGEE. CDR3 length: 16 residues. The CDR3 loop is CASSARLGEDTGELFF. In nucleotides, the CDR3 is TGTGCCAGCAGCGCACGATTGGGAGAGGACACCGGGGAGCTGTTTTTT.

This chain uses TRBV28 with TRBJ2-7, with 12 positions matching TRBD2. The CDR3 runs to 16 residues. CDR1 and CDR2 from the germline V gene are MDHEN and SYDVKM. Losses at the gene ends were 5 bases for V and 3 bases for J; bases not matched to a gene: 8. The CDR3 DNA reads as TGTGCCAGCAGTACCGAGACTAGCGGGAGCGGCTACGAGCAGTACTTC. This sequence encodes CASSTETSGSGYEQYF.

This chain's CDR3 is CASRHRVGTDQPQHF. CDR3 sequence (DNA): TGTGCCAGCCGTCACAGGGTTGGAACGGATCAGCCCCAGCATTTT. V gene TRBV27 combines with J gene TRBJ1-5; possible D gene TRBD1, 6 bases. The CDR3 runs to 15 residues. Between the trimmed V and J ends, which lost 8 bases and 5 bases, there was a span of 19 bases. Germline V CDR1 and CDR2: MNHEY, SMNVEV (reference sequence).

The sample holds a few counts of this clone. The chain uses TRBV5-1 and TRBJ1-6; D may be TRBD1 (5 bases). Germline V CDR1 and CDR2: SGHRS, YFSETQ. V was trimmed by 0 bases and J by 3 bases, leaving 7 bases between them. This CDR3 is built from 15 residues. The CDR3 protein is CASSLGQIYNSPLHF. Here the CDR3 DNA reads TGCGCCAGCAGCTTGGGACAGATCTATAATTCACCCCTCCACTTT. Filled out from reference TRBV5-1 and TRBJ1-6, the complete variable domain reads KAGVTQTPRYLIKTRGQQVTLSCSPISGHRSVSWYQQTPGQGLQFLFEYFSETQRNKGNFPGRFSGRQFSNSRSEMNVSTLELGDSALYLCASSLGQIYNSPLHFGNGTRLTVT.

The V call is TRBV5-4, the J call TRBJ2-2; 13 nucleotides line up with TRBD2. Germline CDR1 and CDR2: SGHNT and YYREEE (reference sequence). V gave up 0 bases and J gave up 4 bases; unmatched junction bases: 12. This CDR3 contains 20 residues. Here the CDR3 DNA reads TGTGCCAGCAGCTTGGAAACGTCGACTAGCGGGAGGTCGGGCACCGGGGAGCTGTTTTTT. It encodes CASSLETSTSGRSGTGELFF.

The CDR3 DNA reads as TGTGCCAGCAGTCCGCTCGGGACTAGCGGGGGAACCGGGGAGCTGTTTTTT. Its translation is CASSPLGTSGGTGELFF. The rearrangement joins TRBV2 to TRBJ2-2, with 14 positions matching TRBD2. Germline values: CDR1 SNHLY, CDR2 FYNNEI. V was clipped by 5 bases and J by 5 bases; unmatched bases: 7. The length of the CDR3 is 17 residues. Full variable domain (outside the CDR3, taken from reference TRBV2 and TRBJ2-2): EPEVTQTPSHQVTQMGQEVILRCVPISNHLYFYWYRQILGQKVEFLVSFYNNEISEKSEIFDDQFSVERPDGSNFTLKIRSTKLEDSAMYFCASSPLGTSGGTGELFFGEGSRLTVL.

The CDR3 DNA follows: TGTGCCAGCAGTGCAGCCTACGAGCAGTACTTC. It specifies CASSAAYEQYF. The rearrangement joins TRBV6-1 to TRBJ2-7; no reliable D call. The V and J ends lost 4 bases and 2 bases respectively, with 3 bases between them. This CDR3 has 11 residues. CDR1 is MNHNS and CDR2 is SASEGT in the germline V gene.

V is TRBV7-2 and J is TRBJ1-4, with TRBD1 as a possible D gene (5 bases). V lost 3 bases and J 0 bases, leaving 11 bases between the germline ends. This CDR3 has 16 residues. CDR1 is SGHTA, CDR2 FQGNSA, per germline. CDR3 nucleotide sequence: TGTGCCAGCAGCTTGACAGTCTCTGCAACTAATGAAAAACTGTTTTTT. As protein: CASSLTVSATNEKLFF.

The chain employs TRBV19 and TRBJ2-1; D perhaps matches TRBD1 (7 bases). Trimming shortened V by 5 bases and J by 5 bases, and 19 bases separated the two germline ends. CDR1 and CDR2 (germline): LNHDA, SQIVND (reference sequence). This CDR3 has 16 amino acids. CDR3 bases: TGTGCCAGTAGTTGGGGAGGCAGGGGGTTCAACAATGAGCAGTTCTTC. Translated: CASSWGGRGFNNEQFF.

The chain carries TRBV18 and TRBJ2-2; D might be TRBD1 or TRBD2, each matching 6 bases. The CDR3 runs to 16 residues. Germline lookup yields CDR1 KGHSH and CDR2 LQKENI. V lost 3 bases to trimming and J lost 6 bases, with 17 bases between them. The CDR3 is CASSPSGARVAGELFF. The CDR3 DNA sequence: TGTGCCAGCTCACCGTCGGGGGCTCGGGTGGCCGGGGAGCTGTTTTTT.